Listed below are T cell receptor beta chains from one sample, sequenced in a study of cytomegalovirus exposure and HLA in healthy donors. Repertoires were generated with immunoSEQ multiplex PCR, while TCRdb's copy carries only in-frame clones and drops some. The repertoire holds about 140,000 clones, with approximately 70% as singletons. The sample taken for sequencing was PBMCs. These receptors originate from a woman aged 30 to 39 in good health and CMV-seronegative. Both conserved end residues are part of each CDR3. Fields, in order: J gene, V gene, D gene, CDR3 protein. A D gene is named only where the DNA matches it firmly.

J gene: .
V gene: TRBV27
D gene: TRBD2
CDR3 protein: CASSALAGRAYEQYF

J gene: TRBJ1-3
V gene: TRBV7-3
D gene: .
CDR3 protein: CASSPADSILRDTIYF

J gene: TRBJ2-2
V gene: TRBV19
D gene: .
CDR3 protein: CASSPQGNTGELFF

J gene: TRBJ2-1
V gene: TRBV10-3
D gene: .
CDR3 protein: CAIRGSGNEQFF

J gene: TRBJ2-7
V gene: TRBV6-1
D gene: .
CDR3 protein: CASRGGFEQYF

J gene: TRBJ2-7
V gene: TRBV5-6
D gene: TRBD1
CDR3 protein: CASSSRDRGYEQYF

J gene: TRBJ1-1
V gene: TRBV6-1
D gene: .
CDR3 protein: CASSTGWDTEAFF

J gene: TRBJ2-2
V gene: TRBV5-1
D gene: TRBD2
CDR3 protein: CASSLEPGLAGGDPPGELFF

J gene: TRBJ1-6
V gene: TRBV6-6
D gene: TRBD1
CDR3 protein: CASSEGQGSPLHF

J gene: TRBJ2-5
V gene: TRBV5-6
D gene: .
CDR3 protein: CASSYRRGETQYF

J gene: TRBJ1-2
V gene: TRBV5-5
D gene: .
CDR3 protein: CASSSNADYGYTF

J gene: TRBJ1-2
V gene: TRBV11-1
D gene: .
CDR3 protein: CASSLVGETGYTF

J gene: TRBJ1-2
V gene: TRBV5-1
D gene: TRBD1
CDR3 protein: CASSLGTGKNYGYTF

J gene: TRBJ2-5
V gene: TRBV14
D gene: .
CDR3 protein: CASSQDRGMRETQYF

J gene: TRBJ2-3
V gene: TRBV5-6
D gene: .
CDR3 protein: CASSWDTTDTQYF

J gene: TRBJ1-6
V gene: TRBV5-8
D gene: .
CDR3 protein: CASNNYNSPLHF

J gene: TRBJ1-2
V gene: TRBV14
D gene: .
CDR3 protein: CASRRTGANYGYTF

J gene: TRBJ2-2
V gene: TRBV19
D gene: TRBD2
CDR3 protein: CASKAGALNTGELFF

J gene: TRBJ2-7
V gene: TRBV27
D gene: TRBD2
CDR3 protein: CASGGIAGGRYEQYF

J gene: TRBJ1-6
V gene: TRBV28
D gene: .
CDR3 protein: CASSLEGIDSPLHF

J gene: TRBJ2-3
V gene: TRBV7-3
D gene: .
CDR3 protein: CASSRAGSALADTQYF

J gene: TRBJ1-2
V gene: TRBV6-5
D gene: TRBD1
CDR3 protein: CASSSQTGNGYTF

J gene: TRBJ1-5
V gene: TRBV19
D gene: .
CDR3 protein: CASSVGDSSNQPQHF

J gene: TRBJ2-2
V gene: TRBV25-1
D gene: TRBD2
CDR3 protein: CASSDGTSGSLTGELFF

J gene: TRBJ2-5
V gene: TRBV19
D gene: .
CDR3 protein: CASSISSVETQYF

J gene: TRBJ1-1
V gene: TRBV29-1
D gene: .
CDR3 protein: CSAGSWVGTEAFF

J gene: TRBJ1-4
V gene: TRBV6-1
D gene: .
CDR3 protein: CASGGRWTEKLFF

J gene: TRBJ1-1
V gene: TRBV27
D gene: TRBD1
CDR3 protein: CASRVGQGNTEAFF

J gene: TRBJ2-3
V gene: TRBV27
D gene: .
CDR3 protein: CASRGGALTRSSDTQYF

J gene: TRBJ1-5
V gene: TRBV4-2
D gene: .
CDR3 protein: CASSQAGVREQPQHF

J gene: TRBJ1-1
V gene: TRBV7-2
D gene: TRBD1
CDR3 protein: CASRPTPGTGLGEAFF

J gene: TRBJ2-1
V gene: TRBV7-9
D gene: .
CDR3 protein: CASSGWRAAYNEQFF

J gene: TRBJ2-7
V gene: TRBV9
D gene: .
CDR3 protein: CASSAPGGAEQYF

J gene: TRBJ2-5
V gene: TRBV5-5
D gene: TRBD2
CDR3 protein: CASSEGLAGGTIQETQYF

J gene: TRBJ2-3
V gene: TRBV10-3
D gene: .
CDR3 protein: CAIREERTDTQYF

J gene: TRBJ1-2
V gene: TRBV19
D gene: TRBD1
CDR3 protein: CASRQGDGNYGYTF

J gene: TRBJ2-1
V gene: TRBV4-1
D gene: .
CDR3 protein: CASSQDGVKQFF

J gene: TRBJ2-4
V gene: TRBV7-2
D gene: TRBD2
CDR3 protein: CASSRTSGGVGYF